The 26 T cell receptor beta chains below were found in one sample sequenced in a study of molecular identifiers for immune sequencing clone quantification. TCRdb reprocessed the PCR reads via MiXCR and lists one record per CDR3 protein. The table shows about 36,000 distinct CDR3 sequences, with under 20% occurring only once. Sequencing input: naive CD8+ T cells from blood, with Jurkat cell RNA spiked in. The sample's subset: FACS-sorted CD8+CD4-CCR7+CD45RA+ naive T cells. These receptors all come from a human donor in good health. Some libraries in this study had Jurkat cell RNA spiked in.

This clonotype was seen more than once but under ten times. One end of the junction does not line up with germline, which may come from a read error. This chain connects TRBV5-6 to TRBJ2-5; D might be TRBD2 (5 bases). Germline V gene sequence: CDR1 SGHDT, CDR2 YYEEEE. The CDR3 is 12 amino acids. The CDR3 is CASGPGSEIQYF. The CDR3, as DNA: TGTGCCAGCGGCCCGGGTAGCGAGATCCAGTACTTC.

The chain recombines TRBV19 with TRBJ2-1; D ambiguous. Germline V gene lookup returns CDR1 LNHDA and CDR2 SQIVND (reference sequence). The CDR3 spans 16 residues. Trimming took 3 bases from V and 0 from J, leaving 12 bases between them. The chain's CDR3 is CASSISSGHSYNEQFF. In DNA, the CDR3 is TGTGCCAGTAGTATCTCTTCTGGCCACTCCTACAATGAGCAGTTCTTC. Based on the CDR3 plus reference TRBV19 and TRBJ2-1, the full variable domain is DGGITQSPKYLFRKEGQNVTLSCEQNLNHDAMYWYRQDPGQGLRLIYYSQIVNDFQKGDIAEGYSVSREKKESFPLTVTSAQKNPTAFYLCASSISSGHSYNEQFFGPGTRLTVL.

Only a few counts were recorded for this clonotype. The CDR3 region has the DNA TGTGCCAGCAGTGAGTTCGGGACAGGGGTCGAGCAGTACTTC. It encodes CASSEFGTGVEQYF. The rearrangement joins TRBV2 to TRBJ2-7; 10 bases agree with TRBD1. CDR1 is SNHLY and CDR2 is FYNNEI in the germline V gene. This CDR3 has 14 residues. With 3 bases clipped from V and 6 bases from J, the junction kept 5 bases outside the gene matches.

This clonotype was seen at least ten times. V and J are TRBV27 and TRBJ2-1, with TRBD2 matching 7 bases. Per the germline V gene, CDR1 is MNHEY and CDR2 is SMNVEV (reference sequence). The CDR3 contains 18 residues. Trimming at V came to 3 bases and at J to 6 bases, leaving 17 bases not matched to a gene. The CDR3 sequence: CASSFGVWGEGKGNEQFF. The CDR3 coding sequence is TGTGCCAGCAGTTTCGGGGTTTGGGGGGAGGGGAAGGGCAATGAGCAGTTCTTC.

The CDR3 DNA is TGTGCCAGCAGCTTAGGACAGGGGGATACTGAAGCTTTCTTT. Translation gives CASSLGQGDTEAFF. This chain joins TRBV7-9 and TRBJ1-1, with 9 bases lining up with TRBD1. The V gene end was trimmed by 1 base and the J gene end by 5 bases; junction bases not matched to a gene: 2. CDR1 SEHNR and CDR2 FQNEAQ come from the germline V gene (reference sequence). The CDR3 totals 14 residues.

The chain combines TRBV20-1 with TRBJ1-5, with D perhaps TRBD1 (6 bases). Germline CDR1 and CDR2: DFQATT and SNEGSKA (reference sequence). CDR3 size: 15 residues. The ends were cut back, 3 bases at V and 5 bases at J, with 17 bases in the middle. The CDR3 DNA reads TGCAGTGCTAGCTCTCACGGGGGCCTTGATCAGCCCCAGCATTTT. It translates to CSASSHGGLDQPQHF.

This clonotype was recorded many times. The V call is TRBV7-9, the J call TRBJ2-3; 8 nucleotides match TRBD2. CDR3 length: 19 amino acids. CDR1 and CDR2 (germline): SEHNR, FQNEAQ (reference sequence). V was pared by 5 bases and J by 2 bases, with 18 bases of the junction left unmatched. This CDR3 is CASSPFRGGLSYNTDTQYF. CDR3 sequence (DNA): TGTGCCAGCAGCCCGTTCCGCGGGGGGCTCAGTTACAACACAGATACGCAGTATTTT.

This clonotype has ten or more counts. The rearrangement joins TRBV12-3 or TRBV12-4 to TRBJ2-5; TRBD1 agrees at 7 bases. CDR3 size: 14 residues. Losses at the gene ends were 5 bases for V and 5 bases for J; bases not matched to a gene: 8. Written as DNA, the CDR3 is TGTGCCAGCAGTCCGCCGACAGGGTCGGAGACCCAGTACTTC. It yields the protein CASSPPTGSETQYF.

This clonotype was observed at least ten times. This rearrangement joins TRBV28 to TRBJ2-5; 9 nucleotides align to TRBD2. CDR1 is MDHEN and CDR2 is SYDVKM in the germline V gene. The CDR3 sequence is 16 residues long. Trimming took 1 base from V and 3 from J; bases not matched to a gene: 6. The CDR3 sequence: CASSLFGSGSEETQYF. CDR3 nucleotides: TGTGCCAGCAGTTTATTTGGTAGCGGGAGTGAAGAGACCCAGTACTTC. Full variable domain (remainder filled in from reference TRBV28 and TRBJ2-5): DVKVTQSSRYLVKRTGEKVFLECVQDMDHENMFWYRQDPGLGLRLIYFSYDVKMKEKGDIPEGYSVSREKKERFSLILESASTNQTSMYLCASSLFGSGSEETQYFGPGTRLLVL.

The chain employs TRBV11-3 and TRBJ2-3; no clear D gene. This CDR3 is 15 amino acids long. Trimming removed 4 bases from V and 2 bases from J, with 13 bases in between. From germline, CDR1 is SGHNT and CDR2 YENEEA. The CDR3 DNA sequence: TGTGCCAGCAGCTCGGGTGGCTTCCCCACAGATACGCAGTATTTT. Residues: CASSSGGFPTDTQYF.

This clonotype was detected ten times or more. The CDR3 sequence: CASSSGQGTSSYNEQFF. In DNA, the CDR3 is TGTGCCAGCAGCTCGGGACAGGGGACGAGCTCCTACAATGAGCAGTTCTTC. The chain combines TRBV7-8 with TRBJ2-1; 10 positions match TRBD1. Germline V gene sequence: CDR1 SGHVS, CDR2 FQNEAQ. With 4 bases clipped from V and 0 bases from J, the junction kept 6 bases outside the gene matches. The CDR3 is made up of 17 amino acids.

In the case of this clonotype: This may stem from a read error, because a much larger clone lies one nucleotide away. The J gene is TRBJ2-7, the V gene TRBV7-9, with unresolved D. Trimming took 5 bases from V and 6 from J, leaving 14 bases between them. Germline CDR1 and CDR2: SEHNR and FQNEAQ (reference sequence). The CDR3 totals 13 residues. CDR3 DNA sequence: TGTGCCAGCAGCCCAAAAGCAGGATGCGAGCAGTACTTC. Amino acids: CASSPKAGCEQYF.

This clonotype was detected ten times or more. The V and J genes are TRBV29-1 and TRBJ2-7; unclear D gene. This CDR3 comprises 12 residues. The germline V gene encodes CDR1 SQVTM and CDR2 ANQGSEA. Trimming stripped 4 bases from V and 6 bases from J, with 13 bases between. CDR3 sequence (DNA): TGCAGCGTTGCAGAGCTGGGAACCGAGCAGTACTTC. It codes for CSVAELGTEQYF.

This clonotype counts as medium-sized. The rearrangement joins TRBV7-9 to TRBJ2-4; D is possibly TRBD1 (5 bases). The V end lost 5 bases, the J end lost 0 bases, and 14 bases lay between the germline ends. This CDR3 is 16 amino acids long. Per the germline V gene, CDR1 is SEHNR and CDR2 is FQNEAQ (reference sequence). CDR3 in amino acids: CASSDDSLLAKNIQYF. The CDR3 DNA follows: TGTGCCAGCAGCGACGACAGTCTCCTAGCCAAAAACATTCAGTACTTC. The whole variable domain, filled in from reference TRBV7-9 and TRBJ2-4, reads DTGVSQNPRHKITKRGQNVTFRCDPISEHNRLYWYRQTLGQGPEFLTYFQNEAQLEKSRLLSDRFSAERPKGSFSTLEIQRTEQGDSAMYLCASSDDSLLAKNIQYFGAGTRLSVL.

This clonotype was observed many times. The chain joins TRBV19 to TRBJ2-3; D call uncertain. CDR1 LNHDA and CDR2 SQIVND come from the germline V gene (reference sequence). CDR3 size: 11 residues. V was shortened by 10 bases and J by 2 bases, with 7 bases between the two germline ends. CDR3 in DNA: TGTGCCACGCATTTCACAGATACGCAGTATTTT. It translates to CATHFTDTQYF.

This clonotype has ten or more counts. The chain employs TRBV9 and TRBJ2-6; tentatively, D is TRBD2 (6 bases). Trimming stripped 0 bases from V and 0 bases from J, with 19 bases between. This CDR3 region has 20 residues. Germline V gives CDR1 SGDLS, CDR2 YYNGEE. This chain's CDR3 is CASSVAVREDYPSGANVLTF. CDR3 DNA: TGTGCCAGCAGCGTAGCTGTTAGGGAGGATTACCCCTCTGGGGCCAACGTCCTGACTTTC.

This clonotype was observed many times. V is TRBV28 and J is TRBJ1-6, with D perhaps matching TRBD1 (6 bases). V lost 4 bases and J lost 11, with 18 bases in between. Germline values: CDR1 MDHEN, CDR2 SYDVKM. The CDR3 consists of 15 residues. The CDR3: CASSSPDSTRPPLHF. In DNA form, the CDR3 reads TGTGCCAGCAGTTCGCCGGACAGCACACGGCCACCCCTCCACTTT.

This clonotype was recorded at least ten times. This sequence joins TRBV5-6 and TRBJ1-1; 10 bases agree with TRBD1. Germline CDR1 SGHDT, CDR2 YYEEEE. The CDR3 is 13 amino acids. V shed 4 bases and J 5 bases; nucleotides not matched to a gene: 2. Here the CDR3 reads CASSGTGVTEAFF. For the CDR3, the DNA is TGTGCCAGCAGCGGGACAGGGGTGACTGAAGCTTTCTTT. The full variable domain, completed using reference TRBV5-6 and TRBJ1-1, is DAGVTQSPTHLIKTRGQQVTLRCSPKSGHDTVSWYQQALGQGPQFIFQYYEEEERQRGNFPDRFSGHQFPNYSSELNVNALLLGDSALYLCASSGTGVTEAFFGQGTRLTVV.

This clonotype was recorded many times. CDR3 in amino acids: CASSLSQGGNTEAFF. CDR3 nucleotide sequence: TGTGCCAGCAGCTTATCCCAGGGGGGAAACACTGAAGCTTTCTTT. The rearrangement links TRBV7-6 to TRBJ1-1; 7 bases fit TRBD1. CDR1 SGHVS and CDR2 FNYEAQ come from the germline V gene. V shed 2 bases, J shed 2 bases, and the junction held 5 bases outside the gene matches. The CDR3 is 15 residues long.

By proportion, this clonotype is medium-sized. The chain combines TRBV29-1 with TRBJ2-7; D ambiguous. V lost 6 bases and J lost 1, with 13 bases in between. Germline V CDR1 and CDR2: SQVTM, ANQGSEA. This CDR3 is 13 amino acids long. The CDR3 coding sequence is TGCAGCGTGTCCCAGGCCCTTTCCTACGAGCAGTACTTC. It codes for CSVSQALSYEQYF.

This clonotype was seen more than once but under ten times. The V call is TRBV20-1, the J call TRBJ2-7, with 10 bases matching TRBD1. The CDR3 contains 14 residues. The V and J ends lost 8 bases and 4 bases, in that order; junction bases with no gene match: 11. Per the germline V gene, CDR1 is DFQATT and CDR2 is SNEGSKA (reference sequence). CDR3 loop: CSPTRDRGSYEQYF. The CDR3 bases are TGCAGTCCTACCAGGGACAGGGGTTCATACGAGCAGTACTTC.

This clonotype occurred once. A single base separates this from a much larger clone, so it may be a read error. Written as DNA, the CDR3 is TGTGCCAGCAGCGTGGGCGGGGGGCCGGGGGATACGCGGTATTTT. Its translation is CASSVGGGPGDTRYF. The chain has TRBV9 and TRBJ2-3; TRBD2 matches 8 bases. The germline V gene has CDR1 SGDLS and CDR2 YYNGEE. The length of the CDR3 is 15 residues.

This clonotype was seen a handful of times. V gene TRBV11-2 combines with J gene TRBJ2-1; unclear D gene. The V end lost 0 bases, the J end lost 8 bases, and 11 bases lay between the germline ends. CDR3 size: 14 residues. From germline, CDR1 is SGHAT and CDR2 FQNNGV. CDR3 sequence reads: CASSLELIRDEQFF. In DNA form, the CDR3 reads TGTGCCAGCAGCTTAGAGCTGATCCGGGATGAGCAGTTCTTC.

The V call is TRBV20-1, the J call TRBJ1-1; 9 nucleotides align to TRBD1. This CDR3 is built from 12 residues. Germline V CDR1 and CDR2: DFQATT, SNEGSKA (reference sequence). V was pared by 6 bases and J by 1 base, with 0 bases of the junction left unmatched. The CDR3 protein is CSAGQGNTEAFF. The CDR3 coding sequence is TGCAGTGCGGGACAGGGGAACACTGAAGCTTTCTTT.

This clonotype was counted many times. The rearrangement uses TRBV7-7 and TRBJ1-1; no clear D gene. The length of the CDR3 is 13 residues. The germline V gene has CDR1 SSHAT and CDR2 FNYEAQ (reference sequence). The V end was cut by 4 bases, the J end by 2 bases, with 8 bases between. The DNA of the CDR3 is TGTGCCAGCAGCTCCTCCATTAACACTGAAGCTTTCTTT. It yields the protein CASSSSINTEAFF.

This clonotype was observed many times. J is TRBJ2-7 and V is TRBV10-3; 7 positions match TRBD2. This CDR3 region has 15 residues. Unmatched junction bases numbered 12, after V lost 7 bases and J lost 3 bases. Germline lookup yields CDR1 ENHRY and CDR2 SYGVKD. CDR3 region: CAIMPAGETYYEQYF. The CDR3 DNA sequence: TGTGCCATCATGCCCGCGGGAGAGACTTACTACGAGCAGTACTTC.